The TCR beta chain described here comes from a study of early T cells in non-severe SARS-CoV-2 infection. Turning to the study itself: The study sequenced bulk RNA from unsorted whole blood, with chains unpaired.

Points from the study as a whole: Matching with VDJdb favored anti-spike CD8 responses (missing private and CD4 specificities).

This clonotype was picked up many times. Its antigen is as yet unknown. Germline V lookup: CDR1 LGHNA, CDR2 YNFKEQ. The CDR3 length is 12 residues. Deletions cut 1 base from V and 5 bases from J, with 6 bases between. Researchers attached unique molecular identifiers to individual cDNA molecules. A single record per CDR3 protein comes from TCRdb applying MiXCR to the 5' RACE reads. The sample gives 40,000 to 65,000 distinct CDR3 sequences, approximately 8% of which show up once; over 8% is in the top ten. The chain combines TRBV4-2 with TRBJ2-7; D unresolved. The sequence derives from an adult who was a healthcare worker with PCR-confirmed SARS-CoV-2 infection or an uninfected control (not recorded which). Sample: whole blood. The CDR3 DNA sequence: TGTGCCAGCAGCCAAGGGGTTAACGAGCAGTACTTC. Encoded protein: CASSQGVNEQYF.